This record covers a single T cell receptor beta chain. The clone's antigen remains unknown. Qualities for individual bases were not recorded, and no much larger clone is one base off. Inclusive of the bounding cysteine and phenylalanine, the CDR3 is 15 residues long. Kept here is only the CDR3 DNA, which spans 45 bases and is read in frame from base 1. Trimming takes 8 bases off V and 0 bases off J; junction bases not matched to a gene: 6. From the germline V gene, CDR1 is WSHSY and CDR2 is SAAADI. CD4+ and CD8+ cells were isolated by positive magnetic bead selection on an AutoMACS, and purity was checked by flow cytometry. After a first flow cytometry screen using a TCR V beta antibody panel, clonal expansions were characterized through TCRB deep sequencing of sorted CD8+ fractions. Peripheral blood mononuclear cells were obtained using density gradient separation with Ficoll-Paque PLUS. Nucleospin Tissue or Tissue XS kits were used to extract DNA from CD4-enriched, CD8-enriched or PBMC samples, and a Qubit 2.0 fluorometer was used for quantification.

Genomic DNA underwent TCRB CDR3 sequencing using the immunoSEQ assay. The published analysis was carried out like this. When patient CD8+ clones exceeding 1% were checked against published virus-specific TCRB sequences, only a few matched. Nothing other than productive TCRB rearrangements was included in the analyses. Clonality was expressed as a Shannon entropy-based productive clonality index, with each clone defined by a unique TCRB CDR3 sequence. The template counts of each clone relative to the total templates per sample were used to calculate repertoire overlap between two samples. V-gene usage from TCRB sequencing and V-gene usage measured by flow cytometry were correlated (Spearman r of roughly 0.61). In TCRdb, the immuneACCESS table is reduced to in-frame sequences with V and J assigned. These tables do not hold every clone; where another copy was compared, an unresolved V gene accounts for under half, and the others remain unexplained. D and trimming were read from the DNA, whereas the V and J calls and clone size are those reported in that table. The sample table holds approximately 15,000 clones, of which about three quarters were seen once. About 10% of the sample is held by the ten biggest clonotypes.

The data were obtained in a study of somatic mutations in cytotoxic T cells in rheumatoid arthritis (dated by TCRdb to 2017 to 2019). At the level of the whole study: Peripheral blood (approximately 27 ml EDTA) was collected from patients immediately after diagnosis and before any treatment began. A FACSAria II or Sony SH800 was used to flow-sort some V beta antibody-stained T-cell populations at nearly 100% purity, and TCRB sequencing was also done on sorted V beta1+ cells. Whether expanded CD8+ T-cell clones in untreated, newly diagnosed rheumatoid arthritis carry somatic mutations was the study question, and clonality was characterized with TCRB deep sequencing. A total of some 63 rheumatoid arthritis patients and more than 15 healthy controls underwent TCRB deep sequencing. Patients and controls did not essentially differ in median age, which was nearly identical between the groups. The full study reports these points: Several identical CD8+ TCRB sequences were found in both blood and synovial fluid, and in about an eighth of the 65 patients the largest CD8+ clone exceeded 20% of CD8+ cells. CD8+ clonality increased with age in patients (Spearman r of about 0.49) but not in healthy controls. It was unknown which antigens the expanded CD8+ clones targeted, and their absence from virus-specific databases did not exclude viral specificity. CD8+ T-cell clonality in rheumatoid arthritis patients was not significantly different from that in age-matched healthy controls. The slight underrepresentation of TRBV07 in patients was not corrected for multiple comparisons.

The chain was built from TRBV10-2 and TRBJ2-3; the junction holds 9 bases that match TRBD2. Input material: CD8+ T cells sorted from blood. The sequence came from an adult with rheumatoid arthritis. The CDR3 is CASSLAGSSTDTQYF. The DNA is as follows: TGCGCCAGCTCCCTAGCGGGGTCTAGCACAGATACGCAGTATTTT.